This section outlines one T cell receptor (beta chain) sequence together with its context. Seattle patients were enrolled while actively infected and followed longitudinally. The record originates from a study of blood T cell repertoires in COVID-19. Germline V gene sequence: CDR1 SGHDN, CDR2 FVKESK. V was trimmed by 0 bases and J by 6 bases, leaving 7 bases between them. CDR3 size: 13 residues. The repertoire was sequenced with immunoSEQ multiplex PCR; TCRdb's copy has only in-frame clones and lacks some. The sample has more than 250,000 clones, around 89% seen once. The sequenced sample was peripheral blood. The sequence was obtained from a woman aged 25 to 39 with COVID-19, enrolled during active disease. The gene calls are TRBV14 and TRBJ2-3; a possible D gene is TRBD2 (5 bases). CDR3 region: CASSQERRDTQYF. DNA for the CDR3: TGTGCCAGCAGCCAAGAAAGGAGGGATACGCAGTATTTT.